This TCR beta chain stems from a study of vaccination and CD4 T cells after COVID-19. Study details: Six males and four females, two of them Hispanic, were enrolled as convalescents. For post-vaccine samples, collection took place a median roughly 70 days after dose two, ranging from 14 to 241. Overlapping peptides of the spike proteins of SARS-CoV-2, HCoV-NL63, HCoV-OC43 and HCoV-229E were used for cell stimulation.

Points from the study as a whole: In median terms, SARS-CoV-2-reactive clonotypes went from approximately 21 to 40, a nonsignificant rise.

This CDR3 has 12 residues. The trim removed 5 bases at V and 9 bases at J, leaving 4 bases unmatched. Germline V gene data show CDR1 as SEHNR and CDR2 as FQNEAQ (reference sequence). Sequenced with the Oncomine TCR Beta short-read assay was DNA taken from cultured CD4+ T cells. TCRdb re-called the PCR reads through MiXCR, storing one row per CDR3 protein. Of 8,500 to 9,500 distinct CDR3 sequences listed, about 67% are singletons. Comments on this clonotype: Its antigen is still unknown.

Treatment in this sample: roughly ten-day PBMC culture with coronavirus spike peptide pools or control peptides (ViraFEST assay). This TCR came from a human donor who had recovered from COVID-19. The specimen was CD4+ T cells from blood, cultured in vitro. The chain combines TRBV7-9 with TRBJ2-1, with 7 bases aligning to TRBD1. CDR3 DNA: TGTGCCAGCAGCGTTCGACAGGGTGAGCAGTTCTTC. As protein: CASSVRQGEQFF.